These 27 T cell receptor beta chains were sequenced from one sample in a study of cytomegalovirus exposure and HLA in healthy donors. Use of 60 Vbeta and 13 Jbeta primers characterized the PCR. Clones were read by immunoSEQ multiplex PCR, and TCRdb kept only the in-frame ones, dropping some. The sample holds 150,000 to 200,000 clones; around 68% are singletons and the top ten take 1.3% to 1.5%. The sample consisted of PBMCs. All receptors come from a man in his fifties in good health and CMV-seronegative.

This clone was counted between two and nine times. The V call is TRBV6-1, the J call TRBJ1-5; D gene unclear. The length of the CDR3 is 16 residues. Germline CDR1 reads MNHNS; CDR2 reads SASEGT. Trimming took off 2 bases at V and 3 bases at J, with 14 bases between the two ends. CDR3 sequence reads: CASSEYDTSLNQPQHF. CDR3 in DNA: TGTGCCAGCAGTGAATACGACACCTCCCTCAATCAGCCCCAGCATTTT.

The rearrangement joins TRBV20-1 to TRBJ2-7; maybe TRBD2 (5 bases). CDR1 is DFQATT and CDR2 is SNEGSKA in the germline V gene (reference sequence). Trimming took 8 bases from V and 3 from J, leaving 11 bases between them. The length of the CDR3 is 11 residues. The CDR3 sequence is CSPHRDYEQYF. In DNA form, the CDR3 reads TGCAGTCCCCACCGGGACTACGAGCAGTACTTC.

This chain uses TRBV5-6 with TRBJ1-2; tentatively, D is TRBD1 (6 bases). The CDR3 sequence is 14 residues long. Germline CDR1 reads SGHDT; CDR2 reads YYEEEE. With 4 bases removed from V and 8 bases from J, the gap between germline ends came to 18 bases. The CDR3 spells CASSPDRRLIGYTF. The CDR3 DNA follows: TGTGCCAGCAGCCCCGACAGGCGGTTGATCGGCTACACCTTC. Combining the CDR3 with reference TRBV5-6 and TRBJ1-2 gives the whole variable domain DAGVTQSPTHLIKTRGQQVTLRCSPKSGHDTVSWYQQALGQGPQFIFQYYEEEERQRGNFPDRFSGHQFPNYSSELNVNALLLGDSALYLCASSPDRRLIGYTFGSGTRLTVV.

This chain links TRBV7-8 with TRBJ2-1, with D tentatively TRBD2 (6 bases). In germline, CDR1 is SGHVS, CDR2 FQNEAQ. This CDR3 comprises 14 residues. Trimming removed 5 bases at V and 3 bases at J, with 11 bases between. As DNA, the CDR3 is TGTGCCAGCAGCCCGGGACTCAACTACAATGAGCAGTTCTTC. Amino acid sequence: CASSPGLNYNEQFF.

The chain joins TRBV11-2 to TRBJ2-2, with a tentative D call TRBD2 (6 bases). From germline, CDR1 is SGHAT and CDR2 FQNNGV. V lost 5 bases and J 5 bases, leaving 15 bases between the germline ends. This CDR3 is 15 amino acids long. The CDR3 bases are TGTGCCAGCAGCAGCTGGGGAGGATTGACCGGGGAGCTGTTTTTT. Its translation is CASSSWGGLTGELFF.

The chain links TRBV4-1 to TRBJ2-5; 10 bases match TRBD2. In germline, CDR1 is MGHRA, CDR2 YSYEKL. With 0 bases clipped from V and 5 bases from J, the junction kept 9 bases outside the gene matches. The CDR3 contains 17 residues. In DNA, the CDR3 is TGCGCCAGCAGCCAAGATGCTAGCGGGGGCGTGAGGGAGACCCAGTACTTC. Its translation is CASSQDASGGVRETQYF.

The chain uses TRBV25-1 and TRBJ2-6; D might be TRBD1 (5 bases). This CDR3 contains 14 residues. In germline, CDR1 is MGHDK, CDR2 SYGVNS. The V end lost 4 bases, the J end lost 11 bases, and 15 bases lay between the germline ends. In nucleotides, the CDR3 is TGTGCCAGCAGTGCTGCCCATACAGGAGACGTCCTGACTTTC. The encoded protein is CASSAAHTGDVLTF.

The chain links TRBV6-5 to TRBJ2-7, with TRBD1 matching 12 bases. J gave up 3 bases and V 5 bases, and 5 bases lay outside the gene matches. This CDR3 comprises 15 residues. CDR1 is MNHEY, CDR2 SVGAGI, per germline. CDR3 sequence (DNA): TGTGCCAGCAGTCCTGGGACAGGGGGCTACTACGAGCAGTACTTC. Its protein product is CASSPGTGGYYEQYF.

The chain employs TRBV6-6 and TRBJ2-5, with 8 bases that match TRBD1. The CDR3 contains 14 residues. Trimming at V came to 2 bases and at J to 4 bases, leaving 3 bases not matched to a gene. The V gene's germline CDR1 is MNHNY and CDR2 SVGAGI (reference sequence). The CDR3 DNA reads as TGTGCCAGCAGTTACCAGGGGGCTGGAGAGACCCAGTACTTC. Amino acid sequence: CASSYQGAGETQYF.

The chain links TRBV2 to TRBJ2-7, with no clear D. The germline gives CDR1 SNHLY, CDR2 FYNNEI. Trimming removed 3 bases from V and 4 bases from J, with 7 bases in between. This CDR3 contains 12 residues. The DNA of the CDR3 is TGTGCCAGCAGTGACCGCGGATACGAGCAGTACTTC. It yields the protein CASSDRGYEQYF.

The V gene is TRBV29-1, the J gene TRBJ2-3, with D perhaps TRBD2 (5 bases). This CDR3 has 11 amino acids. With 7 bases removed from V and 6 bases from J, the gap between germline ends came to 11 bases. Germline V gene data show CDR1 as SQVTM and CDR2 as ANQGSEA. This chain's CDR3 is CSAGRVDTQYF. CDR3 sequence (DNA): TGCAGCGCTGGGCGGGTGGATACGCAGTATTTT.

The rearrangement joins TRBV6-5 to TRBJ1-1, with unresolved D. The germline CDR1 and CDR2 sequences are MNHEY and SVGAGI. The germline V and J ends were trimmed by 7 bases and 3 bases, with 6 bases remaining between them. This CDR3 contains 11 residues. The CDR3 nucleotides are TGTGCCAGCAAGAGGGACACTGAAGCTTTCTTT. Amino acids: CASKRDTEAFF.

This clone was detected only a few times. V and J are TRBV9 and TRBJ2-3; the match to TRBD2 covers 10 bases. The germline gives CDR1 SGDLS, CDR2 YYNGEE. J gave up 2 bases and V 4 bases, and 4 bases lay outside the gene matches. The CDR3 extends over 15 amino acids. The CDR3 DNA reads as TGTGCCAGCAGCCCGACTAGCGGGTACACAGATACGCAGTATTTT. Translation: CASSPTSGYTDTQYF.

This sequence joins TRBV10-1 and TRBJ2-1; D is perhaps TRBD2 (5 bases). Germline CDR1 reads WNHNN; CDR2 reads SYGVQD (reference sequence). The CDR3 runs to 16 residues. V was cut by 2 bases and J by 7 bases, with 18 bases left in between. In nucleotides, the CDR3 is TGCGCCAGCAGTGAGAAGCGTTCCCTACCGGGGAATGAGCAGTTCTTC. Translated, it gives CASSEKRSLPGNEQFF.

The chain joins TRBV7-9 to TRBJ2-1; a weak D match, TRBD2 (6 bases). Per the germline V gene, CDR1 is SEHNR and CDR2 is FQNEAQ (reference sequence). This CDR3 region has 15 residues. Trimming removed 1 base from V and 5 bases from J, with 12 bases in between. As DNA, the CDR3 is TGTGCCAGCAGCTTAGTATGGACTAAACACAATGAGCAGTTCTTC. Translated, it gives CASSLVWTKHNEQFF. Full variable domain (missing parts from reference TRBV7-9 and TRBJ2-1): DTGVSQNPRHKITKRGQNVTFRCDPISEHNRLYWYRQTLGQGPEFLTYFQNEAQLEKSRLLSDRFSAERPKGSFSTLEIQRTEQGDSAMYLCASSLVWTKHNEQFFGPGTRLTVL.

In its sample, this clone was seen a few times. The rearrangement joins TRBV6-1 to TRBJ1-1; D ambiguous. There are 12 residues in the CDR3. Germline V gives CDR1 MNHNS, CDR2 SASEGT. Between the trimmed V and J ends, which lost 4 bases and 1 base, there was a span of 4 bases. Here the CDR3 reads CASSAGNTEAFF. The CDR3 DNA reads TGTGCCAGCAGTGCGGGGAACACTGAAGCTTTCTTT.

Here the CDR3 DNA reads TGTGCCAGCTATGGTGGCCCTAGCACAGATACGCAGTATTTT. Residues: CASYGGPSTDTQYF. The chain couples TRBV18 to TRBJ2-3; D remains unclear. V was cut by 7 bases and J by 0 bases, with 11 bases left in between. Per germline, CDR1 KGHSH and CDR2 LQKENI. The CDR3 sequence is 14 residues long.

The CDR3 loop reads CASSPVGGDQPQHF. The DNA of the CDR3 is TGTGCCAGCTCACCGGTCGGGGGGGATCAGCCCCAGCATTTT. This chain joins TRBV18 and TRBJ1-5; maybe TRBD1 (5 bases). CDR1 and CDR2 (germline): KGHSH, LQKENI. V dropped 3 bases and J dropped 5 bases, with 11 bases sitting between them. The CDR3 spans 14 residues.

The chain carries TRBV4-1 and TRBJ1-2; TRBD1 matches at 8 bases. Germline V gives CDR1 MGHRA, CDR2 YSYEKL. The CDR3 spans 13 residues. After removal of 1 base from V and 6 bases from J, the junction contained 1 base not matched to a gene. The CDR3 DNA sequence: TGCGCCAGCAGCCAAGCAGGGGGCGATGGCTACACCTTC. It yields the protein CASSQAGGDGYTF.

The genes are TRBV6-5 and TRBJ2-1; 10 bases map to TRBD2. Germline V CDR1 and CDR2: MNHEY, SVGAGI. V lost 2 bases and J lost 9; bases outside the gene matches: 7. The CDR3 is made up of 15 amino acids. CDR3 nucleotides: TGTGCCAGCAGTTACACTAGCGGGGTGGGAGGTGAGCAGTTCTTC. Translating it yields CASSYTSGVGGEQFF.

V usage is TRBV5-4 and J usage is TRBJ1-2; no clear D. V gave up 1 base and J gave up 0 bases, with 13 bases separating them. Germline-derived CDR1 and CDR2 are SGHNT and YYREEE (reference sequence). This CDR3 contains 16 residues. The CDR3 loop reads CASSLPGRESNYGYTF. CDR3 DNA: TGTGCCAGCAGCTTGCCAGGACGGGAGTCTAACTATGGCTACACCTTC.

The gene calls are TRBV28 and TRBJ2-1; 8 nucleotides line up with TRBD2. Germline V lookup: CDR1 MDHEN, CDR2 SYDVKM. CDR3 size: 16 residues. The junction had 7 bases not matched to a gene; V was cut back by 6 bases and J by 0 bases. Written as DNA, the CDR3 is TGTGCCAGCAGCCCCGGGGGGGCCGACTCCTACAATGAGCAGTTCTTC. As protein: CASSPGGADSYNEQFF.

This clone was detected a few times. The rearrangement uses TRBV6-5 and TRBJ1-1; TRBD1 is a possible D gene (5 bases). This CDR3 region has 13 residues. The germline CDR1 and CDR2 sequences are MNHEY and SVGAGI. Trimming stripped 4 bases from V and 7 bases from J, with 13 bases between. Here the CDR3 DNA reads TGTGCCAGCAGTTTGGGCAGGGTTGGTGAAGCTTTCTTT. Protein: CASSLGRVGEAFF.

The gene calls are TRBV5-1 and TRBJ2-5; perhaps TRBD1 as D (6 bases). The J call could be wrong; TRBJ2-7 is a better fit for the DNA end. The CDR3 totals 13 residues. The V gene's germline CDR1 is SGHRS and CDR2 YFSETQ. The CDR3 protein is CASSDRTAYEQYF. The CDR3 DNA reads TGCGCCAGCAGCGACCGGACAGCCTACGAGCAGTACTTC.

The chain couples TRBV7-9 to TRBJ1-2; weak D call: TRBD1 (6 bases). CDR3 length: 14 residues. The germline V gene encodes CDR1 SEHNR and CDR2 FQNEAQ (reference sequence). Trimming removed 5 bases from V and 7 bases from J, with 17 bases in between. This chain's CDR3 is CASSPWGQGPGYTF. The CDR3 nucleotides are TGTGCCAGCAGCCCGTGGGGGCAGGGGCCTGGCTACACCTTC.

This clone was seen a handful of times. The CDR3 is CASRTDGNQPQHF. For the CDR3, the DNA is TGTGCCAGCAGGACCGACGGGAATCAGCCCCAGCATTTT. This sequence joins TRBV27 and TRBJ1-5; D gene unclear. Germline loops: CDR1 MNHEY, CDR2 SMNVEV (reference sequence). CDR3 length: 13 residues. V lost 6 bases to trimming and J lost 4 bases, with 10 bases between them.

The chain carries TRBV18 and TRBJ2-3; perhaps TRBD1 as D (5 bases). Germline lookup yields CDR1 KGHSH and CDR2 LQKENI. The V gene lost 3 bases and the J gene lost 0 bases, with 10 bases spanning the gap. The CDR3 contains 15 residues. The CDR3 DNA follows: TGTGCCAGCTCACCGACAGCTTCTAGCACAGATACGCAGTATTTT. As protein: CASSPTASSTDTQYF.